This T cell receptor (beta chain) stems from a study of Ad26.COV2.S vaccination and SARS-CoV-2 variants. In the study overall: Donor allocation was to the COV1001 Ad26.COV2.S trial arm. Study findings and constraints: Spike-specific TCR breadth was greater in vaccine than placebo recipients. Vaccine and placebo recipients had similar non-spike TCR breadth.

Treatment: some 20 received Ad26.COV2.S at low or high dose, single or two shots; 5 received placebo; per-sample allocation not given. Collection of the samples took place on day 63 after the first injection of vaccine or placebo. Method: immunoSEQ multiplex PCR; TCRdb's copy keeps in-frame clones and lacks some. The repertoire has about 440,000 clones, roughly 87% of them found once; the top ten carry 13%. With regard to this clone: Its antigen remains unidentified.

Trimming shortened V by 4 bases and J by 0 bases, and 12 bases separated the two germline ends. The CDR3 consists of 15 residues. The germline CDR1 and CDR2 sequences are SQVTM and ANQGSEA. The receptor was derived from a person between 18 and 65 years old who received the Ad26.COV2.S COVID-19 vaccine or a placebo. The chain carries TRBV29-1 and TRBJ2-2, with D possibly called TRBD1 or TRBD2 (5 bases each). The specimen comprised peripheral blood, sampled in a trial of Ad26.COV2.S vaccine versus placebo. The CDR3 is CSVGGMGPNTGELFF. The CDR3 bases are TGCAGCGTTGGAGGGATGGGGCCGAACACCGGGGAGCTGTTTTTT.